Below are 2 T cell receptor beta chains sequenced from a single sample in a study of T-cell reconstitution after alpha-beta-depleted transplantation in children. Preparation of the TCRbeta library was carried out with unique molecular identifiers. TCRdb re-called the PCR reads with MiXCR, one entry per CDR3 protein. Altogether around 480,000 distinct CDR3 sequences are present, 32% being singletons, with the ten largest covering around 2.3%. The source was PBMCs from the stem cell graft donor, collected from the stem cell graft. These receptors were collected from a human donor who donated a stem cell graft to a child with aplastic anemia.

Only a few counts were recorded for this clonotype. The CDR3 region has the DNA TGTGCCAGCAGTGAAGGAGTTCGAGTGGTCAATGAGCAGTTCTTC. Translated: CASSEGVRVVNEQFF. The chain carries TRBV2 and TRBJ2-1; D not resolved. In germline, CDR1 is SNHLY, CDR2 FYNNEI. The V gene lost 1 base and the J gene lost 6 bases, with 13 bases spanning the gap. CDR3 length: 15 residues.

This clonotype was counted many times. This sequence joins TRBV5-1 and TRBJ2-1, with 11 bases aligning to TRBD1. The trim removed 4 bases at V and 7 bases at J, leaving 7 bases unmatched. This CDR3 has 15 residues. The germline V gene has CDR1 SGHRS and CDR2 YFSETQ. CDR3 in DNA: TGCGCCAGCAGCCTAGGACAGGGGGCGTGGAATGAGCAGTTCTTC. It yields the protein CASSLGQGAWNEQFF.